The following is a T cell receptor (beta chain) sequence with its context. Germline V CDR1 and CDR2: SGDLS, YYNGEE. The length of the CDR3 is 15 residues. The ends lost 0 bases at V and 2 bases at J; junction bases unmatched: 4. Original methodology: For nucleated cells, counts were estimated from reference gene primer amplification. The assay was immunoSEQ multiplex PCR, and TCRdb's table has in-frame clones only and misses some. The V and J calls and the clone size are those of that table, but D and trimming were determined from the DNA. The sample holds a few hundred thousand clones, around 90% seen once. This sample is drawn from a study of blood T cell repertoires in COVID-19.

The source of this sequence is a human donor in a cohort sampled during active COVID-19. The sequenced material came from peripheral blood. The chain is built from TRBV9 and TRBJ1-2, with 7 positions matching TRBD1. CDR3 protein: CASSVGGDRNYGYTF. The CDR3 DNA reads TGTGCCAGCAGCGTAGGCGGGGACAGAAACTATGGCTACACCTTC.